This T cell receptor beta chain was observed in a study of cytomegalovirus exposure and HLA in healthy donors (dated 2017 in TCRdb). Describing the broader study: According to a later analysis, the roughly 120 validation repertoires were produced on the same platform as the approximately 690 repertoires of the first cohort. The study aimed to test whether signatures of past pathogen exposure could be identified by cataloging public T cell receptors. A separate validation cohort of approximately 120 different subjects was used in addition to the 666-subject first cohort. To predict cytomegalovirus infection status, the study brought together high-throughput TCR immunosequencing, statistical association of individual TCRs with disease status, and machine learning. What the authors observed across the whole study: A total of 150 to 200 TCR beta chains were listed by the study as associated with cytomegalovirus. Most TCR sequences were observed very rarely across donors, whereas some public TCRs were present in many individuals. The authors suggested that the approach could potentially be generalized to other disease states and immunological phenotypes. A few of the identified cytomegalovirus-associated TCR beta chains were confirmed in vitro to be specific for cytomegalovirus antigens. A later analysis lacked HLA typing for the validation cohort, so it scored co-occurrence in that cohort across all 120 or so repertoires. A later analysis found that TCRs clustered in the first cohort also tended to co-occur in the roughly 120 validation repertoires, with roughly 95% of cluster scores above 0. The classifier was reported to diagnose cytomegalovirus status with high specificity and sensitivity in both the original cohort and the validation cohort.

There are 17 amino acids in the CDR3, from cysteine to phenylalanine inclusive. Just CDR3 DNA is preserved here, 51 bases in frame from base 1. CDR1 and CDR2 are read off the germline V gene as MNHNS and SASEGT. V loses 0 bases at its end and J loses 6 bases; junction bases beyond the gene matches: 5. Library preparation used the immunoSEQ multiplex PCR assay. Per the original workflow: A statistical classification framework was built to diagnose cytomegalovirus status from the catalog of TCR beta chain sequences. Sourced from immuneACCESS, this table was stored by TCRdb with only in-frame sequences that have V and J called. A share of the clones is absent; for the studies checked, an unresolved V gene accounts for under half, and the remainder has no known explanation. The V and J calls and clone size come from that table; D and trimming were worked out from the DNA. The sample profile shows around 70,000 clones; 95% of them were found once. The biggest ten clones account for less than 4% of the sample.

The donors were included in the validation cohort of roughly 130 subjects, a group kept apart from the approximately 690-subject first cohort. This clone was counted once. It lacks a known antigen. No base quality information exists; no much larger clone differs at one position. The V gene is TRBV6-1 and the J gene is TRBJ2-2; 12 bases in the middle match TRBD1. The TCR comes from a young man in good health and CMV-seronegative. Material for sequencing was PBMCs. CDR3 reads: CASSEAPGQGAAGELFF. The nucleotides read TGTGCCAGCAGTGAAGCCCCGGGACAGGGGGCGGCCGGGGAGCTGTTTTTT.